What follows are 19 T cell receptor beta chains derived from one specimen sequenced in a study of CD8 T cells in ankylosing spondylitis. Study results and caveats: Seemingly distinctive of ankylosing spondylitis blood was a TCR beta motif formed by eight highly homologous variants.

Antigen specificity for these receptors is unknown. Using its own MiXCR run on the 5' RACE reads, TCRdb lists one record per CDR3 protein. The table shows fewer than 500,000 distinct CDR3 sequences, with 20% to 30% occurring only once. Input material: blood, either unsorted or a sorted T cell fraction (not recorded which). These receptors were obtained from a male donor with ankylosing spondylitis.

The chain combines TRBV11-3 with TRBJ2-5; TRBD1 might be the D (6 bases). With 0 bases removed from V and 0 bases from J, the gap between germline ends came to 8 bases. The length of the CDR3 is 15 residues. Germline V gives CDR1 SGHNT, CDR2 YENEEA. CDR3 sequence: CASSLEGQYQETQYF. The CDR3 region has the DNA TGTGCCAGCAGCTTAGAAGGACAGTACCAAGAGACCCAGTACTTC.

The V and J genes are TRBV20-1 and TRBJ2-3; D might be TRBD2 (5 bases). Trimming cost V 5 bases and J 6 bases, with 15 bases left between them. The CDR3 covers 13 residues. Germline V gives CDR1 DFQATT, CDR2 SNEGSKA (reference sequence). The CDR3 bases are TGCAGTGCTTCGACACTAGTTTTGGATACGCAGTATTTT. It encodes CSASTLVLDTQYF.

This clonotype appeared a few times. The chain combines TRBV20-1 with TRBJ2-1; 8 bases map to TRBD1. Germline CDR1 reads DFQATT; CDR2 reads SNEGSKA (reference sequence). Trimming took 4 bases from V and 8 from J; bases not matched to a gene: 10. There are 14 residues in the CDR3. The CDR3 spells CSATRGLTLDEQFF. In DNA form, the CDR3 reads TGCAGTGCTACCAGGGGGCTAACGTTAGATGAGCAGTTCTTC.

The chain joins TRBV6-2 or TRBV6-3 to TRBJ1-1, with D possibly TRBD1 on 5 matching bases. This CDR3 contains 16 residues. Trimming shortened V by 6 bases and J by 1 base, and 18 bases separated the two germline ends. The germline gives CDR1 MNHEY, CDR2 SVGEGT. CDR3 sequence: CASSEVGDSSNTEAFF. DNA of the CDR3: TGTGCCAGCAGCGAGGTCGGAGACAGTTCGAACACTGAAGCTTTCTTT.

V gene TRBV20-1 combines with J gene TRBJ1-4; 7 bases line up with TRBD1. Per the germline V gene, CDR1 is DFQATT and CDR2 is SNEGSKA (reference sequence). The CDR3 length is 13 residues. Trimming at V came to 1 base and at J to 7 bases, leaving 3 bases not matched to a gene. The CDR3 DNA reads TGCAGTGCTAGAGGTGACAGGGTTGAAAAACTGTTTTTT. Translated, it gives CSARGDRVEKLFF.

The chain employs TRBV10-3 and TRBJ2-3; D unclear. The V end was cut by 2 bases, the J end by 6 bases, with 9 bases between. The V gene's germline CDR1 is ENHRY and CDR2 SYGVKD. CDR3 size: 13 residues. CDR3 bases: TGTGCCATCAGTGAGCAGCCGGTCGATACGCAGTATTTT. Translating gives CAISEQPVDTQYF.

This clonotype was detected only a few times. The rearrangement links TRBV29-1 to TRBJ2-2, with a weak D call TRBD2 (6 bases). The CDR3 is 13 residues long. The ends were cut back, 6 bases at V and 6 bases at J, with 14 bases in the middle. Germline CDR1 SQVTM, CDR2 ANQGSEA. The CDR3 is CSVGWGVPGELFF. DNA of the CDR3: TGCAGCGTAGGTTGGGGGGTCCCCGGGGAGCTGTTTTTT.

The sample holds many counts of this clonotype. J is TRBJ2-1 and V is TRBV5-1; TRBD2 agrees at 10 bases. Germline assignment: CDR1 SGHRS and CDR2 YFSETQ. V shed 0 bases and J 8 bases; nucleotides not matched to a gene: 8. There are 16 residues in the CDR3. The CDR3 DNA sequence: TGCGCCAGCAGCTTGGTCCCTAGCGGGAGTACGGATGAGCAGTTCTTC. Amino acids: CASSLVPSGSTDEQFF.

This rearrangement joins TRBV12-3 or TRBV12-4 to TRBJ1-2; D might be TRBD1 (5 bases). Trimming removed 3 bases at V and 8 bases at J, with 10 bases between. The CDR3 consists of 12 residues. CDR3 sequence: CASSLYRLGYTF. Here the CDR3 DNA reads TGTGCCAGCAGTTTGTACAGGCTAGGCTACACCTTC.

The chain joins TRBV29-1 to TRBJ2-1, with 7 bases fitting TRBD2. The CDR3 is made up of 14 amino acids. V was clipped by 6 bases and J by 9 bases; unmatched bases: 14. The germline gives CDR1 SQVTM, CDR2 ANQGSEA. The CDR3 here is CSVSTPGGSVEQFF. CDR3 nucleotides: TGCAGCGTCTCTACCCCGGGAGGCTCCGTTGAGCAGTTCTTC.

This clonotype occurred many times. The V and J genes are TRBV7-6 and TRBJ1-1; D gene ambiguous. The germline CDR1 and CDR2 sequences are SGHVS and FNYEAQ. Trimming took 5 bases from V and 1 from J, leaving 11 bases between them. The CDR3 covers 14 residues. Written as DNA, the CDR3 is TGTGCCAGCAGCCCAATGGGTAGGAACACTGAAGCTTTCTTT. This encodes CASSPMGRNTEAFF.

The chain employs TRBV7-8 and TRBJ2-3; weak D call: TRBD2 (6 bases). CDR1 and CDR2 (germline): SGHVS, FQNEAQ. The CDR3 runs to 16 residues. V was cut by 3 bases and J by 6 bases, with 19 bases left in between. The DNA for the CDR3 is TGTGCCAGCAGCTTGCTCACGGGAGTAGGTGGCGATACGCAGTATTTT. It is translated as CASSLLTGVGGDTQYF.

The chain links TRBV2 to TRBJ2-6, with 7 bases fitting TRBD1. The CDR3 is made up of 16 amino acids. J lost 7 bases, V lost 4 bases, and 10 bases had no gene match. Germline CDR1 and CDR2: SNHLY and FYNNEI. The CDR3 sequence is CASSAYRGRYANVLTF. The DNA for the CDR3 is TGTGCCAGCAGTGCATACAGGGGACGGTATGCCAACGTCCTGACTTTC.

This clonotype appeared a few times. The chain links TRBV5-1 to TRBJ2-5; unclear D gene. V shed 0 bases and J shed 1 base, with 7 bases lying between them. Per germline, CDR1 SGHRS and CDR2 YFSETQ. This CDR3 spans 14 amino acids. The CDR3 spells CASSLAQTQETQYF. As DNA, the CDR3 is TGCGCCAGCAGCTTGGCACAAACCCAAGAGACCCAGTACTTC.

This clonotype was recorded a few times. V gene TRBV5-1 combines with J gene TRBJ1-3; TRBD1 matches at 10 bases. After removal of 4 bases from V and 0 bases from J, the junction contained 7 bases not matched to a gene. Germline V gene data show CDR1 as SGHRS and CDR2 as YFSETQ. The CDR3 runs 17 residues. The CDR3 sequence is CASSMPGQGSSGNTIYF. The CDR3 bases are TGCGCCAGCAGCATGCCGGGACAGGGGTCCTCTGGAAACACCATATATTTT.

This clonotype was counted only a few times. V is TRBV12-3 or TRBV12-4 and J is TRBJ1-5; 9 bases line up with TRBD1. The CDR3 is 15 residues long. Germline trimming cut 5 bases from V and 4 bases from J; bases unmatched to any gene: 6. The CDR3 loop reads CASSPGTGKNQPQHF. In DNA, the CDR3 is TGTGCCAGCAGTCCCGGGACAGGGAAAAATCAGCCCCAGCATTTT.

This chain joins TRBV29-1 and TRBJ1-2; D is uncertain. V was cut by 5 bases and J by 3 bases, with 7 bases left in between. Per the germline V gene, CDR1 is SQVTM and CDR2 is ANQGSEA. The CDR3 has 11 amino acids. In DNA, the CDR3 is TGCAGCGTTTTTCAGGACTATGGCTACACCTTC. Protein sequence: CSVFQDYGYTF.

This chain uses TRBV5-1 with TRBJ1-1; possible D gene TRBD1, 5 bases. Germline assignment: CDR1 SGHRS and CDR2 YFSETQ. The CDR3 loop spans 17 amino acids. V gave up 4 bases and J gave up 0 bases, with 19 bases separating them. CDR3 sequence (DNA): TGCGCCAGCAGCCCCCTAGGCGGGCAGGGAATGAACACTGAAGCTTTCTTT. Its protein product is CASSPLGGQGMNTEAFF. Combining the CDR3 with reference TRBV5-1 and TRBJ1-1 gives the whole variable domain KAGVTQTPRYLIKTRGQQVTLSCSPISGHRSVSWYQQTPGQGLQFLFEYFSETQRNKGNFPGRFSGRQFSNSRSEMNVSTLELGDSALYLCASSPLGGQGMNTEAFFGQGTRLTVV.

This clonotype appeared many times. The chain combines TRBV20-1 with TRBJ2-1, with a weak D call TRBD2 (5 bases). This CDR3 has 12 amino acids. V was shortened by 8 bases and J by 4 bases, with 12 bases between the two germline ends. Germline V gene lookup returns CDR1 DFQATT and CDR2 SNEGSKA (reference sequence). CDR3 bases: TGCAGTTCGAGAGGGCTTTACAATGAGCAGTTCTTC. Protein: CSSRGLYNEQFF.